What follows is one TCR beta chain and its context. Its antigen is undetermined. Germline-derived CDR1 and CDR2 are LGHNA and YNFKEQ. CDR3 length equals 14 residues. The germline V and J ends were trimmed by 1 base and 6 bases, with 11 bases remaining between them. The genomic DNA of each subset was split evenly across several immunoSEQ plates. The repertoire was sequenced with immunoSEQ multiplex PCR; TCRdb's copy has only in-frame clones and lacks some. Altogether under 600,000 clones are present, approximately 94% being singletons, with the ten largest covering around 0.066%. This record belongs to a study of shared clonotypes between healthy human individuals. Across the study: A donor's plate count was three for CD4 naive and three for CD4 memory; CD8 naive had two and CD8 memory one.

Study-wide points: Naive subsets typically showed greater estimated richness than memory subsets.

The clonotype was recovered from a woman younger than 45 in good health. This chain uses TRBV4-2 with TRBJ2-3, with D perhaps given as TRBD1 or TRBD2 (5 bases each). The sequenced sample consisted of naive CD4+ T cells sorted from blood. This sample's subset: CD45RA+ positively selected. CDR3 nucleotides: TGTGCCAGCAGCCAAGCCGGGGCACCGGATACGCAGTATTTT. Protein: CASSQAGAPDTQYF.